This passage covers 28 T cell receptor beta chains from one sample sequenced in a study of T cells in Graves' hyperthyroidism and ophthalmopathy. The CDR3 regions of TCR beta were amplified from RNA transcripts. Carried out on the TCR CDR3, a first-round RT-PCR used the HTBI primer set. TCRdb re-called the multiplex PCR reads through MiXCR, storing one row per CDR3 protein. The sample gives around 600,000 distinct CDR3 sequences, more than 15% of which show up once; roughly 6.6% is in the top ten. The sequenced sample consisted of blood. These TCRs come from a woman aged 30 to 39 with Graves' hyperthyroidism.

This rearrangement joins TRBV9 to TRBJ2-1, with D perhaps matching TRBD1 or TRBD2 (5 bases each). The V and J ends lost 6 bases and 1 base respectively, with 14 bases between them. The CDR3 length is 15 residues. Germline V gives CDR1 SGDLS, CDR2 YYNGEE. The CDR3 DNA follows: TGTGCCAGCAATTTGAGGGGTAATTCCTACAATGAGCAGTTCTTC. This codes for CASNLRGNSYNEQFF.

This clonotype occurred many times. V and J are TRBV27 and TRBJ2-7; weak D call: TRBD2 (5 bases). The CDR3 loop spans 12 amino acids. Trimming took 8 bases from V and 5 from J, leaving 13 bases between them. Germline V gene lookup returns CDR1 MNHEY and CDR2 SMNVEV (reference sequence). The DNA of the CDR3 is TGTGCCAGCCACTCCCCGCGGGACGAGCAGTACTTC. It specifies CASHSPRDEQYF.

This clonotype was detected ten times or more. The chain couples TRBV7-3 to TRBJ2-1; D is perhaps TRBD2 (5 bases). V dropped 2 bases and J dropped 10 bases, with 12 bases sitting between them. CDR1 SGHTA and CDR2 FQGTGA come from the germline V gene. The CDR3 length is 13 residues. The CDR3 nucleotides are TGTGCCAGCAGCTTAGGCACTAGTTACGAGCAGTTCTTC. Protein product: CASSLGTSYEQFF.

This clonotype occurred a few times. The chain has TRBV28 and TRBJ1-1; TRBD1 is a possible D gene (6 bases). Germline-derived CDR1 and CDR2 are MDHEN and SYDVKM. This CDR3 has 13 amino acids. The ends were cut back, 6 bases at V and 11 bases at J, with 19 bases in the middle. CDR3 DNA sequence: TGTGCCAGCAGCCTCCGACAGGCAACAGGGGCTTTCTTT. Its translation: CASSLRQATGAFF.

V gene TRBV27 combines with J gene TRBJ1-6, with a weak D call TRBD1 (6 bases). V shed 4 bases and J shed 5 bases, with 21 bases lying between them. CDR1 is MNHEY, CDR2 SMNVEV, per germline (reference sequence). The CDR3 covers 18 residues. In DNA form, the CDR3 reads TGTGCCAGCAGTTACACCCCCCCGGGGAGGGGGGATAATTCACCCCTCCACTTT. Translating gives CASSYTPPGRGDNSPLHF.

In this sample, this clonotype turned up a few times. This chain uses TRBV6-1 with TRBJ2-2; D gene uncertain. Germline CDR1 is MNHNS and CDR2 is SASEGT. The CDR3 contains 16 residues. Trimming removed 6 bases at V and 2 bases at J, with 16 bases between. CDR3 bases: TGTGCCAGCAGGGAATTACCCCGCCCAAACACCGGGGAGCTGTTTTTT. Its protein is CASRELPRPNTGELFF.

The rearrangement links TRBV19 to TRBJ2-2; D is unclear. CDR3 length equals 15 residues. With 3 bases removed from V and 3 bases from J, the gap between germline ends came to 11 bases. Germline lookup yields CDR1 LNHDA and CDR2 SQIVND (reference sequence). The DNA for the CDR3 is TGTGCCAGTAGTATTGGACGGCGCGACACCGGGGAGCTGTTTTTT. Amino acids: CASSIGRRDTGELFF.

This clonotype was seen many times. The V call is TRBV6-6, the J call TRBJ2-3; 12 bases fit TRBD2. V lost 2 bases and J lost 4; bases outside the gene matches: 10. This CDR3 spans 18 amino acids. Germline CDR1 is MNHNY and CDR2 is SVGAGI (reference sequence). CDR3 DNA sequence: TGTGCCAGCAGTTACCCGACCCGACTAGCGGGAGATGCAGATACGCAGTATTTT. Amino acid sequence: CASSYPTRLAGDADTQYF.

This clonotype appeared many times. The chain has TRBV12-3 or TRBV12-4 and TRBJ1-5; D is unresolved. The germline V and J ends were trimmed by 2 bases and 4 bases, with 21 bases remaining between them. The CDR3 loop spans 18 amino acids. The CDR3, as DNA: TGTGCCAGCAGTTTATCCGCTATCGGGCCAGGAGGGAATCAGCCCCAGCATTTT. As protein: CASSLSAIGPGGNQPQHF.

The chain carries TRBV25-1 and TRBJ1-5, with D hard to call. Germline V gene sequence: CDR1 MGHDK, CDR2 SYGVNS. This CDR3 is 14 amino acids long. The ends were cut back, 3 bases at V and 1 base at J, with 7 bases in the middle. CDR3 protein: CASSETLSNQPQHF. As DNA, the CDR3 is TGTGCCAGCAGTGAGACACTAAGCAATCAGCCCCAGCATTTT.

The table lists this clonotype with many counts. The V gene is TRBV7-2, the J gene TRBJ2-5, with D perhaps TRBD1 (6 bases). CDR1 is SGHTA and CDR2 is FQGNSA in the germline V gene. The CDR3 length is 15 residues. V was trimmed by 5 bases and J by 0 bases, leaving 13 bases between them. The CDR3 nucleotides are TGTGCCAGCAGCGTACGCAGGGGAAACCAAGAGACCCAGTACTTC. Translating gives CASSVRRGNQETQYF.

This clonotype was detected only a few times. V is TRBV20-1 and J is TRBJ1-2; D possibly corresponds to TRBD1 (6 bases). With 2 bases removed from V and 5 bases from J, the gap between germline ends came to 9 bases. Per the germline V gene, CDR1 is DFQATT and CDR2 is SNEGSKA (reference sequence). This CDR3 comprises 12 residues. The CDR3 loop reads CSARWQGYGYTF. The CDR3 bases are TGCAGTGCTAGATGGCAGGGGTATGGCTACACCTTC.

Concerning this clonotype: Given a much more abundant clone one base away, this may be a read error. The rearrangement joins TRBV12-3 or TRBV12-4 to TRBJ1-6, with D tentatively TRBD1 (6 bases). The CDR3 sequence is 15 residues long. The CDR3 protein is CAGSPITGTISPLHF. Written as DNA, the CDR3 is TGTGCCGGCAGTCCCATCACAGGGACGATATCACCCCTCCACTTT.

The rearrangement links TRBV29-1 to TRBJ2-2, with D perhaps matching TRBD2 (7 bases). This CDR3 comprises 15 residues. Trimming removed 4 bases at V and 2 bases at J, with 14 bases between. The germline gives CDR1 SQVTM, CDR2 ANQGSEA. The CDR3 region is CSVGGGAANTGELFF. CDR3 nucleotide sequence: TGCAGCGTTGGGGGGGGGGCTGCAAACACCGGGGAGCTGTTTTTT.

Regarding this clonotype: A much larger clone sits a single nucleotide away, making a read error possible. V and J are TRBV5-6 and TRBJ2-5; the match to TRBD1 covers 11 bases. V shed 4 bases, J shed 4 bases, and the junction held 6 bases outside the gene matches. This CDR3 region has 15 residues. Germline values: CDR1 SGHDT, CDR2 YYEEEE. The CDR3 is CASSKGQGVVETQYF. The CDR3 DNA reads as TGTGCCAGCAGCAAGGGACAGGGGGTCGTAGAGACCCAGTACTTC.

This clonotype was found a few times. The chain joins TRBV5-1 to TRBJ1-1; possibly TRBD1 for D (6 bases). Germline lookup yields CDR1 SGHRS and CDR2 YFSETQ. This CDR3 contains 14 residues. Trimming took 5 bases from V and 1 from J, leaving 12 bases between them. The CDR3 is CASRPGQPNTEAFF. The CDR3 DNA sequence: TGCGCCAGCAGACCAGGACAGCCGAACACTGAAGCTTTCTTT.

This clonotype was observed at least ten times. The chain recombines TRBV12-3 or TRBV12-4 with TRBJ2-4, with D possibly matching TRBD2 (6 bases). V was pared by 7 bases and J by 2 bases, with 27 bases between. The CDR3 has 19 amino acids. The CDR3, as DNA: TGTGCCAGCACCAATCACAGTCGACTAGTCACAGGTCCCAAAAACATTCAGTACTTC. Translated, it gives CASTNHSRLVTGPKNIQYF.

This clonotype came up many times. The rearrangement joins TRBV5-1 to TRBJ2-2; D might be TRBD1 or TRBD2, each matching 5 bases. The CDR3 covers 14 residues. The V gene lost 2 bases and the J gene lost 4 bases, with 9 bases spanning the gap. Per germline, CDR1 SGHRS and CDR2 YFSETQ. The CDR3 DNA reads TGCGCCAGCAGCTTAGGGACCATCACCGGGGAGCTGTTTTTT. This codes for CASSLGTITGELFF.

Details on this clonotype: The junction and the germline gene differ at one end; a read error may be behind it. This sequence joins TRBV7-2 and TRBJ2-2; 7 bases are a match to TRBD1. The CDR3 covers 15 residues. Germline lookup yields CDR1 SGHTA and CDR2 FQGNSA. The DNA for the CDR3 is TGTGCCAGCAGCTTCAAATATGACAGGGCCGGGAAGCTGTTTTTT. Amino acid sequence: CASSFKYDRAGKLFF.

This clonotype was detected many times. V usage is TRBV5-1 and J usage is TRBJ2-7, with a possible D match to TRBD1 (6 bases). The CDR3 has 15 amino acids. Germline V CDR1 and CDR2: SGHRS, YFSETQ. The V end was cut by 4 bases, the J end by 3 bases, with 17 bases between. The CDR3 loop is CASSLHFRGYYEQYF. The CDR3 nucleotides are TGCGCCAGCAGCCTCCACTTCAGGGGTTACTACGAGCAGTACTTC.

This clonotype came up many times. The J gene is TRBJ2-3, the V gene TRBV3-1; a weak D match, TRBD2 (5 bases). CDR3 length: 14 amino acids. Germline loops: CDR1 LGHDT, CDR2 YNNKEL (reference sequence). Between the trimmed V and J ends, which lost 5 bases and 0 bases, there was a span of 9 bases. In DNA, the CDR3 is TGTGCCAGCAGCTGGACTGCTAGCACAGATACGCAGTATTTT. Its protein is CASSWTASTDTQYF.

The V gene is TRBV4-1, the J gene TRBJ2-1, with 9 bases lining up with TRBD1. The V and J ends lost 4 bases and 8 bases, in that order; junction bases with no gene match: 12. Per germline, CDR1 MGHRA and CDR2 YSYEKL. CDR3 length: 16 amino acids. The CDR3 coding sequence is TGCGCCAGCAGCCCAGCGATGACAGGGGGGAGTGATGAGCAGTTCTTC. It codes for CASSPAMTGGSDEQFF.

In this sample, this clonotype turned up many times. J is TRBJ2-1 and V is TRBV27; D is unresolved. The CDR3 extends over 13 amino acids. Germline loops: CDR1 MNHEY, CDR2 SMNVEV (reference sequence). V was cut by 0 bases and J by 4 bases, with 4 bases left in between. DNA of the CDR3: TGTGCCAGCAGTTTATCAGCGTACAATGAGCAGTTCTTC. Amino acids: CASSLSAYNEQFF.

The CDR3 DNA sequence: TGCAGTGCTAGAGATCTTTCCCTTGGGGGGATCCAAGAGACCCAGTACTTC. Amino acids: CSARDLSLGGIQETQYF. The chain joins TRBV20-1 to TRBJ2-5, with TRBD2 as a possible D gene (6 bases). Trimming pared 0 bases from V and 1 base from J, leaving 18 bases between. The CDR3 contains 17 residues. From germline, CDR1 is DFQATT and CDR2 SNEGSKA (reference sequence).

On this clonotype itself: This could be a read error, since a much larger clone is one nucleotide away. V usage is TRBV3-1 and J usage is TRBJ1-1; no firm D call. In germline, CDR1 is LGHDT, CDR2 YNNKEL (reference sequence). Between the trimmed V and J ends, which lost 1 base and 12 bases, there was a span of 18 bases. The CDR3 covers 14 residues. As DNA, the CDR3 is TGTGCCAGCAGCCAAGTGGGCGGGCCGGGCATTACTTTCTTT. It codes for CASSQVGGPGITFF.

This clonotype has ten or more counts. The CDR3 DNA follows: TGTGCCAGCAGCTTGGGTCAGGTCAATGAGCAGTTCTTC. This gives the protein CASSLGQVNEQFF. This chain joins TRBV11-2 and TRBJ2-1; D uncertain. CDR1 is SGHAT and CDR2 is FQNNGV in the germline V gene. V was trimmed by 3 bases and J by 6 bases, leaving 9 bases between them. The CDR3 totals 13 residues. Based on the CDR3 plus reference TRBV11-2 and TRBJ2-1, the full variable domain is EAGVAQSPRYKIIEKRQSVAFWCNPISGHATLYWYQQILGQGPKLLIQFQNNGVVDDSQLPKDRFSAERLKGVDSTLKIQPAKLEDSAVYLCASSLGQVNEQFFGPGTRLTVL.

This clonotype has a handful of counts. This chain connects TRBV2 to TRBJ1-6; D not resolved. The CDR3 has 14 amino acids. Trimming removed 7 bases at V and 10 bases at J, with 17 bases between. Germline CDR1 reads SNHLY; CDR2 reads FYNNEI. The CDR3 spells CASIYGVRGSPLHF. Here the CDR3 DNA reads TGTGCCAGCATCTATGGGGTACGAGGATCACCCCTCCACTTT.

This clonotype was detected many times. The J gene is TRBJ2-1, the V gene TRBV7-9; no firm D call. The V gene lost 1 base and the J gene lost 8 bases, with 6 bases spanning the gap. Germline V gene sequence: CDR1 SEHNR, CDR2 FQNEAQ (reference sequence). The CDR3 has 12 residues. The CDR3 sequence is CASSLESHEQFF. CDR3 in DNA: TGTGCCAGCAGCTTAGAGTCCCATGAGCAGTTCTTC. The whole variable domain, filled in from reference TRBV7-9 and TRBJ2-1, reads DTGVSQNPRHKITKRGQNVTFRCDPISEHNRLYWYRQTLGQGPEFLTYFQNEAQLEKSRLLSDRFSAERPKGSFSTLEIQRTEQGDSAMYLCASSLESHEQFFGPGTRLTVL.